Here is one TCR beta chain with its context. What it binds is unknown. The sample originates from a study of OX40 agonist ivuxolimab in advanced cancers. About the study: At 65% to 90% male, the cohort had a mean age of approximately 60 years, ranging from roughly 20 to 90.

The germline V gene has CDR1 SGHTA and CDR2 FQGNSA. This CDR3 has 14 amino acids. The junction had 2 bases not matched to a gene; V was cut back by 0 bases and J by 4 bases. Data came from immunoSEQ multiplex PCR; TCRdb stores just in-frame clones and leaves some out. The top ten clones hold about 2% of a sample with 35,000 or so clones, around 80% of them seen once. General observations from the study: The average count of expanded clones was higher among CD8+ T cells than among CD4+.

Blood was sampled at baseline, cycle 4 day 1, and cycle 7 day 1. Source: CD4+ or CD8+ T cells sorted from blood, taken in a trial of the OX40 agonist ivuxolimab. The rearrangement joins TRBV7-2 to TRBJ1-1, with 7 bases lining up with TRBD1. This TCR came from an adult with an advanced solid tumor such as melanoma, head and neck, liver or kidney cancer. CDR3 residues: CASSLATGPTEAFF. The CDR3 DNA reads TGTGCCAGCAGCTTAGCGACAGGGCCCACTGAAGCTTTCTTT.